This passage covers 16 T cell receptor beta chains from one sample sequenced in a study of beta chain features in type 1 diabetes. Study-wide results and caveats: A moderate, significant TCRB CDR3 shortening appeared in type 1 diabetes across four CD4+ subsets.

Expressed TCRB transcripts were sequenced because the entire RNA isolate underwent reverse transcription. The assay was immunoSEQ multiplex PCR, and TCRdb's table has in-frame clones only and misses some. The sample lists about 740,000 clones; 10% to 15% were seen once. For these receptors, no antigen is known. Sequencing was done on a sample of naive CD4+ T cells from blood. These receptors all come from a man between 18 and 29 years old with type 1 diabetes.

This sequence joins TRBV6-5 and TRBJ2-5, with D tentatively TRBD1 (5 bases). Germline CDR1 MNHEY, CDR2 SVGAGI. Trimming removed 0 bases from V and 4 bases from J, with 12 bases in between. The CDR3 is 15 amino acids. The DNA for the CDR3 is TGTGCCAGCAGTTACTCGGCAGGGCAAGGAGAGACCCAGTACTTC. This sequence encodes CASSYSAGQGETQYF.

The gene calls are TRBV30 and TRBJ2-7; weak D call: TRBD2 (5 bases). The germline CDR1 and CDR2 sequences are GTSNPN and SVGIG (reference sequence). V lost 0 bases to trimming and J lost 4 bases, with 16 bases between them. The CDR3 runs to 15 residues. In DNA form, the CDR3 reads TGTGCCTGGAGTGTAGGGAGTTTGAGGTCGTACGAGCAGTACTTC. This gives the protein CAWSVGSLRSYEQYF.

This clone occurred a few times. This chain connects TRBV5-1 to TRBJ2-5, with TRBD1 identical over 10 bases. V gave up 3 bases and J gave up 5 bases; unmatched junction bases: 7. The germline CDR1 and CDR2 sequences are SGHRS and YFSETQ. The CDR3 extends over 15 amino acids. The CDR3: CASSSGQGPGETQYF. The CDR3 DNA reads TGCGCCAGCAGCTCGGGACAGGGGCCGGGGGAGACCCAGTACTTC. The whole variable domain, filled in from reference TRBV5-1 and TRBJ2-5, reads KAGVTQTPRYLIKTRGQQVTLSCSPISGHRSVSWYQQTPGQGLQFLFEYFSETQRNKGNFPGRFSGRQFSNSRSEMNVSTLELGDSALYLCASSSGQGPGETQYFGPGTRLLVL.

This clone was picked up a small number of times. The chain combines TRBV10-3 with TRBJ1-1; D remains unclear. The CDR3 spans 12 residues. The germline V gene encodes CDR1 ENHRY and CDR2 SYGVKD. The V end was cut by 2 bases, the J end by 10 bases, with 11 bases between. The CDR3 DNA is TGTGCCATCAGTGAGGTTGGCCGGGTAGCTTTCTTT. Its translation: CAISEVGRVAFF.

The chain joins TRBV14 to TRBJ2-3; D ambiguous. CDR1 and CDR2 from the germline V gene are SGHDN and FVKESK. V lost 4 bases, J lost 7 bases, and 6 bases lay in between. The CDR3 consists of 11 residues. The CDR3 DNA sequence: TGTGCCAGCAGCCTGCAGTATACGCAGTATTTT. This gives the protein CASSLQYTQYF.

The chain uses TRBV19 and TRBJ2-2, with D unresolved. Germline CDR1 and CDR2: LNHDA and SQIVND (reference sequence). The CDR3 runs 14 residues. Trimming removed 9 bases from V and 0 bases from J, with 11 bases in between. The CDR3 sequence: CASQVDANTGELFF. As DNA, the CDR3 is TGTGCCAGCCAGGTGGATGCGAACACCGGGGAGCTGTTTTTT. The full variable domain, in which reference TRBV19 and TRBJ2-2 provide the parts outside the CDR3, is DGGITQSPKYLFRKEGQNVTLSCEQNLNHDAMYWYRQDPGQGLRLIYYSQIVNDFQKGDIAEGYSVSREKKESFPLTVTSAQKNPTAFYLCASQVDANTGELFFGEGSRLTVL.

The rearrangement links TRBV7-8 to TRBJ2-1, with a possible D match to TRBD1 (6 bases). V lost 1 base to trimming and J lost 6 bases, with 16 bases between them. The CDR3 has 16 amino acids. Germline V gene lookup returns CDR1 SGHVS and CDR2 FQNEAQ. The CDR3 DNA sequence: TGTGCCAGCAGCTTAGGGGGGCACTCCCCTATCAATGAGCAGTTCTTC. Amino acids: CASSLGGHSPINEQFF.

The rearrangement uses TRBV5-4 and TRBJ2-3; D unclear. Trimming took 0 bases from V and 5 from J, leaving 13 bases between them. The CDR3 length is 15 residues. In germline, CDR1 is SGHNT, CDR2 YYREEE (reference sequence). The CDR3 bases are TGTGCCAGCAGCTTGGGTGTCTCCAGTGGAGATACGCAGTATTTT. Its translation: CASSLGVSSGDTQYF.

This clone has only a few counts. The same CDR3 is also encoded by other DNA sequences in this sample. The chain is built from TRBV9 and TRBJ2-5; D call uncertain. The CDR3 is 13 amino acids. The V and J ends lost 2 bases and 2 bases respectively, with 7 bases between them. Germline V lookup: CDR1 SGDLS, CDR2 YYNGEE. CDR3 protein: CASSVSTQETQYF. In DNA form, the CDR3 reads TGTGCCAGCAGCGTGTCTACGCAAGAGACCCAGTACTTC. Full variable domain (outside the CDR3, taken from reference TRBV9 and TRBJ2-5): DSGVTQTPKHLITATGQRVTLRCSPRSGDLSVYWYQQSLDQGLQFLIQYYNGEERAKGNILERFSAQQFPDLHSELNLSSLELGDSALYFCASSVSTQETQYFGPGTRLLVL.

This clone was seen more than once but under ten times. The CDR3 loop reads CASSEGQPPLEQYF. CDR3 coding DNA: TGTGCCAGCAGTGAGGGACAGCCCCCTCTAGAGCAGTACTTC. The chain is built from TRBV28 and TRBJ2-7; 7 bases agree with TRBD1. The CDR3 has 14 amino acids. V lost 5 bases to trimming and J lost 7 bases; unmatched junction nucleotides: 11. Germline-derived CDR1 and CDR2 are MDHEN and SYDVKM. Using reference TRBV28 and TRBJ2-7 for the parts outside the CDR3, the full variable domain is DVKVTQSSRYLVKRTGEKVFLECVQDMDHENMFWYRQDPGLGLRLIYFSYDVKMKEKGDIPEGYSVSREKKERFSLILESASTNQTSMYLCASSEGQPPLEQYFGPGTRLTVT.

The CDR3 DNA sequence: TGCAGTGCGTCGGAGACCGGGGAGCTGTTTTTT. Translating gives CSASETGELFF. The chain couples TRBV20-1 to TRBJ2-2; D is ambiguous. Germline CDR1 and CDR2: DFQATT and SNEGSKA (reference sequence). V gave up 6 bases and J gave up 5 bases, with 7 bases separating them. The CDR3 has 11 residues.

The chain is built from TRBV7-2 and TRBJ1-2; weak D call: TRBD1 (5 bases). V lost 5 bases, J lost 6 bases, and 19 bases lay in between. Germline CDR1 and CDR2: SGHTA and FQGNSA. The CDR3 is made up of 15 amino acids. The CDR3 protein is CASSHRDGPYDGYTF. The DNA of the CDR3 is TGTGCCAGCAGCCACCGGGACGGACCCTATGATGGCTACACCTTC.

This clone has more than one count but fewer than ten. The chain combines TRBV4-2 with TRBJ1-2; no reliable D call. The CDR3 consists of 13 residues. The V end was cut by 0 bases, the J end by 3 bases, with 5 bases between. Per germline, CDR1 LGHNA and CDR2 YNFKEQ. CDR3 coding DNA: TGTGCCAGCAGCCAAGAGGCAGACTATGGCTACACCTTC. Translating it yields CASSQEADYGYTF.

The rearrangement uses TRBV5-4 and TRBJ1-2; D call uncertain. CDR1 and CDR2 from the germline V gene are SGHNT and YYREEE (reference sequence). This CDR3 is built from 12 residues. Trimming removed 1 base at V and 8 bases at J, with 9 bases between. The CDR3 DNA reads as TGTGCCAGCAGCTTGTCAGCGGAAGGCTACACCTTC. This encodes CASSLSAEGYTF.

The sample holds a few counts of this clone. The chain carries TRBV6-6 and TRBJ2-7, with TRBD2 matching 9 bases. The CDR3 totals 14 residues. Trimming at V came to 5 bases and at J to 2 bases, leaving 4 bases not matched to a gene. The germline V gene has CDR1 MNHNY and CDR2 SVGAGI (reference sequence). CDR3 residues: CASSIAGATYEQYF. Here the CDR3 DNA reads TGTGCCAGCAGTATAGCGGGGGCTACCTACGAGCAGTACTTC.

The chain uses TRBV6-6 and TRBJ2-3, with TRBD1 matching over 7 bases. The germline gives CDR1 MNHNY, CDR2 SVGAGI (reference sequence). The V and J ends lost 4 bases and 5 bases, in that order; junction bases with no gene match: 9. The CDR3 spans 15 residues. The CDR3 spells CASSFRTGEGDTQYF. The DNA of the CDR3 is TGTGCCAGCAGTTTCCGGACAGGAGAGGGAGATACGCAGTATTTT.